This T cell receptor (beta chain) appears in the sequencing data of a study of blood T cell repertoires in COVID-19. Looking at the study overall: From T cells, B-cell-depleted T cells, or PBMCs came the material, which was cDNA or gDNA.

The V and J ends lost 3 bases and 8 bases, in that order; junction bases with no gene match: 10. Looked up from germline, CDR1 is GTSNPN and CDR2 is SVGIG (reference sequence). The CDR3 has 14 amino acids. Under the authors' procedure: Amplified reference gene primers provided the basis for estimating nucleated cell counts. Assay: immunoSEQ multiplex PCR; the TCRdb copy retains only in-frame clones and omits some. V, J and clone size derive from that table, while D and trimming were established from the DNA sequence. The top ten clones hold under 5.5% of a sample with around 270,000 clones, approximately 81% of them seen once.

Sequencing was performed on peripheral blood. The TCR sequence derives from a man in his 60s with acute or convalescent COVID-19. V usage is TRBV30 and J usage is TRBJ1-2; TRBD1 aligns across 9 bases. As DNA, the CDR3 is TGTGCCTGGAGGGACAGGGGTCCGAAGTCGGGCTACACCTTC. Translating it yields CAWRDRGPKSGYTF.